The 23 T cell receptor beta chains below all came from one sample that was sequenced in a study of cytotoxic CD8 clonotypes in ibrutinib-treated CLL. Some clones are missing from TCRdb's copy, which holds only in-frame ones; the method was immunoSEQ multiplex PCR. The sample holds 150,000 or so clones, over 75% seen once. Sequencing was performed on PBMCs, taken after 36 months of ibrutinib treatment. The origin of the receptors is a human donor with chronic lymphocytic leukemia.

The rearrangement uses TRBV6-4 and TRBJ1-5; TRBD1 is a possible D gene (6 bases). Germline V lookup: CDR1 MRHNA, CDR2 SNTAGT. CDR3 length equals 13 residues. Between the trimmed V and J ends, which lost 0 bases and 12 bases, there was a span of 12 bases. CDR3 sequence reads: CASSDSRDTLQHF. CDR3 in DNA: TGTGCCAGCAGTGACTCCCGGGACACTCTCCAGCATTTT.

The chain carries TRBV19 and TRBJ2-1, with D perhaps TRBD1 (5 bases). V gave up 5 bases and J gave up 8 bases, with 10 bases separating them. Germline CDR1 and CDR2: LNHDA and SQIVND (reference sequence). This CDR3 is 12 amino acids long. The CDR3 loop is CASSATVYEQFF. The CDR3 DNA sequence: TGTGCCAGTAGTGCGACAGTTTATGAGCAGTTCTTC.

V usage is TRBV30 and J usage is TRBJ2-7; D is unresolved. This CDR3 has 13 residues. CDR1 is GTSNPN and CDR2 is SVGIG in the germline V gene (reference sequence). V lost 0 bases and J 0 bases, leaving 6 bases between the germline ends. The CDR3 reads CAWSVSSSYEQYF. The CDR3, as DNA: TGTGCCTGGAGTGTCTCGAGCTCCTACGAGCAGTACTTC.

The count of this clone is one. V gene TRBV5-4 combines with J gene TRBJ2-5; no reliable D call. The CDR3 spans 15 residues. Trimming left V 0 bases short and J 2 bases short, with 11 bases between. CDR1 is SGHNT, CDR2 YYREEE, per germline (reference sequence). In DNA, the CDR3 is TGTGCCAGCAGCTTGGTGTCGAGGAAACAAGAGACCCAGTACTTC. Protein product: CASSLVSRKQETQYF. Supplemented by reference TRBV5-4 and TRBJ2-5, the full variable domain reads ETGVTQSPTHLIKTRGQQVTLRCSSQSGHNTVSWYQQALGQGPQFIFQYYREEENGRGNFPPRFSGLQFPNYSSELNVNALELDDSALYLCASSLVSRKQETQYFGPGTRLLVL.

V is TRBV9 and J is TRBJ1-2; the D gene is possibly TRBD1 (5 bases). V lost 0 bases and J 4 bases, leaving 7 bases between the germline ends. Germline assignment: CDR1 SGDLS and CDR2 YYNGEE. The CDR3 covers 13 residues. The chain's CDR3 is CASSVEGTYGYTF. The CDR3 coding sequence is TGTGCCAGCAGCGTAGAAGGGACCTATGGCTACACCTTC.

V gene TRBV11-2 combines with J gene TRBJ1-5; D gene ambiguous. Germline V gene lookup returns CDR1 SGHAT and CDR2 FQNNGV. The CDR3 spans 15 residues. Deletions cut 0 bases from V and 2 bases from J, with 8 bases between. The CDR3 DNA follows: TGTGCCAGCAGCTTAGATCCCGGGGGCAATCAGCCCCAGCATTTT. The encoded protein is CASSLDPGGNQPQHF.

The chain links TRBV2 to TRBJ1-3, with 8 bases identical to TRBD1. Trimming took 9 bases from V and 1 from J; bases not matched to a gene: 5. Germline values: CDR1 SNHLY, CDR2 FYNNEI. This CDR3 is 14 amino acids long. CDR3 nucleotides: TGTGCCAGTAAACAGGGGGGTTCTGGAAACACCATATATTTT. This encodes CASKQGGSGNTIYF.

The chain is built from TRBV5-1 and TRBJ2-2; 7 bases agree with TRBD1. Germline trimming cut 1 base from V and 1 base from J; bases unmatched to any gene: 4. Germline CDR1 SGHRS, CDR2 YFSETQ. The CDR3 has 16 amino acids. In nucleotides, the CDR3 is TGCGCCAGCAGCTTGCTTGGACAGGTGAACACCGGGGAGCTGTTTTTT. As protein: CASSLLGQVNTGELFF.

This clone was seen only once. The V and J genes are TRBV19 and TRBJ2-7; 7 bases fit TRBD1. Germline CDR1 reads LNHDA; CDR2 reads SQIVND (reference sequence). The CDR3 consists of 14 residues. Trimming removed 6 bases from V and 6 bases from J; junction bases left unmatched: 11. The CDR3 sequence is CASSMDRGRREQYF. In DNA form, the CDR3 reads TGTGCCAGTAGCATGGATAGGGGGCGTCGCGAGCAGTACTTC.

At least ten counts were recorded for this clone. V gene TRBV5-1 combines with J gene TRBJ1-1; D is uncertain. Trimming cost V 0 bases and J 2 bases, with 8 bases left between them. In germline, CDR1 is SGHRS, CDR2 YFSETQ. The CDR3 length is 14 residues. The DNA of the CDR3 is TGCGCCAGCAGCTTGGCCTACGGAAACACTGAAGCTTTCTTT. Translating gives CASSLAYGNTEAFF.

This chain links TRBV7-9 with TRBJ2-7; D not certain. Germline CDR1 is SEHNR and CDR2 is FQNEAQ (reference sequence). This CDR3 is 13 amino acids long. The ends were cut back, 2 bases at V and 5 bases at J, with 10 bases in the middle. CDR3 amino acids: CASSLIPVHEQYF. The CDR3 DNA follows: TGTGCCAGCAGCTTAATACCCGTCCACGAGCAGTACTTC.

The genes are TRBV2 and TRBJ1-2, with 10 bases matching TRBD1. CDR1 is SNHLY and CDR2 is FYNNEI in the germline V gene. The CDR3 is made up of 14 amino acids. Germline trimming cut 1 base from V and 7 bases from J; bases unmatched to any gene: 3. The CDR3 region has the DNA TGTGCCAGCAGTGAAGGACAGGGGGCAATTGGCTACACCTTC. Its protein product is CASSEGQGAIGYTF.

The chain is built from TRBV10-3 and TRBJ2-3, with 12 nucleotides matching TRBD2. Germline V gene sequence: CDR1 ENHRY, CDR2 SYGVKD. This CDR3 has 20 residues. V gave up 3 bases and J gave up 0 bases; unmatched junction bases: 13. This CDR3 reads CAISESGLAGPNSSTDTQYF. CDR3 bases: TGTGCCATCAGTGAATCGGGACTAGCGGGCCCAAACTCTAGCACAGATACGCAGTATTTT.

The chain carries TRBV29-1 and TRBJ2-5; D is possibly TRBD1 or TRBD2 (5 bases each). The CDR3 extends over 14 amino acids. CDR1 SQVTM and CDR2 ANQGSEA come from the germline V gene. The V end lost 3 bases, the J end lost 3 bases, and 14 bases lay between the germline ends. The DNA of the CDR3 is TGCAGCGTTGACGGGGTAGAGGACAAAGAGACCCAGTACTTC. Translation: CSVDGVEDKETQYF.

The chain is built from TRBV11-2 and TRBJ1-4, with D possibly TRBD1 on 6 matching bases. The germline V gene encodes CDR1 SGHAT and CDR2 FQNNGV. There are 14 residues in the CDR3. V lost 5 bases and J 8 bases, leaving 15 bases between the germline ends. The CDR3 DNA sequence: TGTGCCAGCAGCCCACAGGGAGTTTGGGAAAAACTGTTTTTT. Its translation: CASSPQGVWEKLFF.

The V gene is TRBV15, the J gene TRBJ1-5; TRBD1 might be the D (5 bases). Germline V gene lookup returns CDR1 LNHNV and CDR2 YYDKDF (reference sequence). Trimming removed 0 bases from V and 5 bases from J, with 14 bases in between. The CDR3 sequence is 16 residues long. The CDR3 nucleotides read TGTGCCACCAGCAGAGATCAGCCAGGGTTGGATCAGCCCCAGCATTTT. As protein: CATSRDQPGLDQPQHF.

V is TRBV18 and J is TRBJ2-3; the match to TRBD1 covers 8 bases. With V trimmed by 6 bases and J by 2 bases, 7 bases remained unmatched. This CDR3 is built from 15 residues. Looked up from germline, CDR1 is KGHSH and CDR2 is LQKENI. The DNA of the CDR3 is TGTGCCAGCTCTCCTCGGGACAGGATCACAGATACGCAGTATTTT. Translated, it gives CASSPRDRITDTQYF.

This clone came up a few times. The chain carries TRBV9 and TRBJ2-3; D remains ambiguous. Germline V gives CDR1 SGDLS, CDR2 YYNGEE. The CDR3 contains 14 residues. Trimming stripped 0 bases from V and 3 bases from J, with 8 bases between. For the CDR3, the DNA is TGTGCCAGCAGCGTAGGGGATACTACAGATACGCAGTATTTT. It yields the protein CASSVGDTTDTQYF. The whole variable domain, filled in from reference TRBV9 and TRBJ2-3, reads DSGVTQTPKHLITATGQRVTLRCSPRSGDLSVYWYQQSLDQGLQFLIQYYNGEERAKGNILERFSAQQFPDLHSELNLSSLELGDSALYFCASSVGDTTDTQYFGPGTRLTVL.

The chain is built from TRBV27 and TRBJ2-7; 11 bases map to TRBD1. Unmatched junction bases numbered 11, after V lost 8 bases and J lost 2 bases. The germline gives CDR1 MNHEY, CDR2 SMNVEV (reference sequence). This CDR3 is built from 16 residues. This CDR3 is CASGYLGQGGPYEQYF. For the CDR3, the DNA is TGTGCCAGCGGTTATCTGGGACAGGGGGGCCCCTACGAGCAGTACTTC.

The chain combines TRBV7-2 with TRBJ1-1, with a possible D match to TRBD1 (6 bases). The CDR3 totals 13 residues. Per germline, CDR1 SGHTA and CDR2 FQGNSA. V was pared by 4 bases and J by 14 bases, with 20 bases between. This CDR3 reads CASSSIQGTNNFF. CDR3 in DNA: TGTGCCAGCAGCTCCATACAGGGAACTAATAACTTCTTT.

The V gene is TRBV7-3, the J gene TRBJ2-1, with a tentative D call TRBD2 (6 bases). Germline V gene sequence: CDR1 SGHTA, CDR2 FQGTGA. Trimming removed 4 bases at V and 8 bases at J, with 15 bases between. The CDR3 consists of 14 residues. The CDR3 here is CASSSGLGRDEQFF. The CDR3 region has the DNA TGTGCCAGCAGCTCGGGACTTGGCAGGGATGAGCAGTTCTTC.

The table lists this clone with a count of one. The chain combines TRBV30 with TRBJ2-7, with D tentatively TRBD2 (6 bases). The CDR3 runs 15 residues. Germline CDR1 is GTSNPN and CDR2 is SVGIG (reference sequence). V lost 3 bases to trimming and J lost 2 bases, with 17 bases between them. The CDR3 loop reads CAWRLGTSQAYEQYF. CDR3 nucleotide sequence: TGTGCCTGGAGATTAGGGACTTCCCAGGCCTACGAGCAGTACTTC.

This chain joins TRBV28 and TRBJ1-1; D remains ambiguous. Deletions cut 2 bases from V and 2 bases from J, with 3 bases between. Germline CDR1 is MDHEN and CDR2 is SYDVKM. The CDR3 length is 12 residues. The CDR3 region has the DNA TGTGCCAGCAGTTTAATCAACACTGAAGCTTTCTTT. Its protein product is CASSLINTEAFF.